What follows are 4 T cell receptor beta chains derived from one specimen sequenced in a study of T cells in Graves' hyperthyroidism and ophthalmopathy. RNA transcripts served as the template for amplifying TCR beta CDR3 regions. An initial round of RT-PCR targeting the TCR CDR3 relied on the HTBI primer set. TCRdb reanalysed the multiplex PCR reads using MiXCR and keeps one entry per CDR3 protein. This table has around 620,000 distinct CDR3 sequences, about 17% appearing once. Sequenced: blood. These receptors were taken from a woman in her twenties or thirties with Graves' hyperthyroidism.

Concerning this clonotype itself: With a much larger clone just one base away, this may be a read error. Because it lacks the conserved phenylalanine or tryptophan at the end, this CDR3 is likely a read error. V usage is TRBV7-2 and J usage is TRBJ2-7; TRBD1 is a possible D gene (6 bases). The CDR3 is 16 amino acids. V was cut by 3 bases and J by 0 bases, with 15 bases left in between. CDR1 SGHTA and CDR2 FQGNSA come from the germline V gene. CDR3 DNA: TGTGCCAGCAGCTTGGGATCCGGGACACTCTCCTACGAGCAGTACCTC. It encodes CASSLGSGTLSYEQYL.

This clonotype has just a few counts. J is TRBJ2-2 and V is TRBV11-2, with 9 bases that match TRBD2. CDR1 and CDR2 from the germline V gene are SGHAT and FQNNGV. This CDR3 has 16 amino acids. V lost 5 bases to trimming and J lost 3 bases; unmatched junction nucleotides: 7. CDR3 bases: TGTGCCAGCAGCCCCATAGCGGGAGCGTACACCGGGGAGCTGTTTTTT. It encodes CASSPIAGAYTGELFF.

This clonotype came up a few times. The V and J genes are TRBV7-2 and TRBJ1-6, with D uncertain. The CDR3 extends over 16 amino acids. The germline V and J ends were trimmed by 5 bases and 0 bases, with 11 bases remaining between them. CDR1 and CDR2 from the germline V gene are SGHTA and FQGNSA. CDR3 residues: CASSRHISSYNSPLHF. The CDR3 DNA is TGTGCCAGCAGCCGTCACATAAGCTCCTATAATTCACCCCTCCACTTT.

This clonotype was counted only a few times. J is TRBJ2-3 and V is TRBV24-1; D is possibly TRBD1 (6 bases). The ends were cut back, 4 bases at V and 10 bases at J, with 14 bases in the middle. Germline V gene data show CDR1 as KGHDR and CDR2 as SFDVKD. CDR3 size: 13 residues. The CDR3 sequence: CATSEVDRQAQYF. In DNA, the CDR3 is TGTGCCACCAGTGAGGTCGACAGGCAGGCGCAGTATTTT.